This record covers a single T cell receptor (beta chain). What it recognizes is unknown. This specimen belongs to a study of cytomegalovirus exposure and HLA in healthy donors. Study observations and caveats: According to an earlier analysis, most TCR beta V segments yielded productive rearrangements about 90% or about 30% of the time. Among TCR sequences, most were rare, though some public TCRs appeared in many donors. A link between a missense DCLRE1C variant and TCR beta V- and J-gene trimming emerged from a later analysis.

Unmatched junction bases numbered 7, after V lost 0 bases and J lost 12 bases. The CDR3 is made up of 14 amino acids. Germline lookup yields CDR1 LNHDA and CDR2 SQIVND (reference sequence). The PCR used 60 Vbeta and 13 Jbeta primers. TCRdb's table, derived via immunoSEQ multiplex PCR, lists solely in-frame clones and lacks some. The sample shows about 160,000 clones, over 65% of them seen only once. The donors gave bone marrow, and they were healthy. The TCR sequence derives from a man younger than 30 in good health and CMV-seropositive. The chain uses TRBV19 and TRBJ2-1, with 8 positions matching TRBD2. Material for sequencing was PBMCs. The CDR3 bases are TGTGCCAGTAGTATAGATTCCTTAGCGGGATCGCAGTTCTTC. It translates to CASSIDSLAGSQFF.